This TCR beta chain was obtained from a study of blood T cell repertoires in COVID-19. Overall study context: Material from acute and convalescent COVID-19 was sourced from the United States, Italy and Spain. T cells, B-cell-depleted T cells, or PBMCs provided the cDNA or gDNA that served as material.

With 2 bases clipped from V and 6 bases from J, the junction kept 4 bases outside the gene matches. The CDR3 has 15 amino acids. Looked up from germline, CDR1 is LNHDA and CDR2 is SQIVND (reference sequence). As processed by the authors: Nucleated cell counts were estimated from reference gene primer amplification. Produced via immunoSEQ multiplex PCR; TCRdb's table is partial and in-frame only. The DNA gave D and trimming, while V, J and clone size come from that table. The sample includes roughly 260,000 clones, around 87% seen only once; the top ten take about 2.5%. Specimen: peripheral blood. V and J are TRBV19 and TRBJ1-5; 10 bases are a match to TRBD1. This TCR derives from a woman aged 50 to 60 with acute or convalescent COVID-19. CDR3 nucleotide sequence: TGTGCCAGTAGTATACGTCGGACAGGGGGTCAGCCCCAGCATTTT. Encoded protein: CASSIRRTGGQPQHF.